This T cell receptor (beta chain) emerged from a study of T cell changes during pregnancy in multiple sclerosis. The CDR3 sequence is 9 residues long. Trimming removed 9 bases from V and 5 bases from J, with 6 bases in between. Germline lookup yields CDR1 SGDLS and CDR2 YYNGEE. The repertoire was sequenced with immunoSEQ multiplex PCR; TCRdb's copy has only in-frame clones and lacks some. The sample carries roughly 76,000 clones, around nine tenths recorded once. The source is a female donor with multiple sclerosis, enrolled in a pregnancy study. Specimen: CD4+ T cells from peripheral blood mononuclear cells, collected in the second trimester of pregnancy. The V call is TRBV9, the J call TRBJ2-7; D uncertain. CDR3 residues: CANRDEQYF. Here the CDR3 DNA reads TGTGCCAACCGGGACGAGCAGTACTTC.